Detailed here is one T cell receptor (beta chain). Separation of CD4+ and CD8+ cells was performed by positive magnetic bead selection, and purity was verified by flow cytometry. The data stem from a study of somatic mutations in cytotoxic T cells in rheumatoid arthritis. The overall study: Each patient's diagnosis was followed right away by a blood draw (around 32 ml EDTA), before any treatment.

In the authors' workflow: Only a few patient CD8+ clones above 1% matched published virus-specific TCRB sequences. Sequenced by immunoSEQ multiplex PCR; TCRdb stores in-frame clones only, minus some. The D gene and trimming were derived from the DNA, and the V and J assignments and clone size from that table. Among just under 30,000 clones listed, around 86% were seen once. CDR1 and CDR2 (germline): MNHNS, SASEGT. The CDR3 runs to 14 residues. V lost 3 bases and J lost 4, with 12 bases in between. V usage is TRBV6-1 and J usage is TRBJ1-1; D is perhaps TRBD1 (6 bases). Sequencing was carried out using CD8+ T cells sorted from blood. This receptor was obtained from an adult with rheumatoid arthritis. The CDR3 DNA reads as TGTGCCAGCAGTGAGATAGGAGGGGGCACTGAAGCTTTCTTT. Encoded protein: CASSEIGGGTEAFF.